These T cell receptor beta chains were read from a single sample in a study of T cells in Graves' hyperthyroidism and ophthalmopathy. TCRdb re-called the multiplex PCR reads with MiXCR, one entry per CDR3 protein. The data contain approximately 600,000 distinct CDR3 sequences, about 20% of them singletons. The sample taken for sequencing was blood. The receptors derive from a man younger than 45 with Graves' ophthalmopathy. CDR3s include the opening cysteine and the closing phenylalanine or tryptophan. D genes are given only for firm matches. Some rows mark clone size as missing; the rest say once, few, many or name a class of expanded clone.

TRBV20-1,-,-,TRBJ1-5,CSARETRVGNQPQHF,TGCAGTGCTAGAGAGACCAGGGTAGGGAATCAGCCCCAGCATTTT
TRBV3-1,few,TRBD1,TRBJ2-3,CASSQDLRTGVTDTQYF,TGTGCCAGCAGCCAAGATCTCCGGACAGGGGTTACAGATACGCAGTATTTT
TRBV7-9,-,-,TRBJ2-1,CAKGWGLYNEQFF,TGTGCCAAAGGTTGGGGGTTGTACAATGAGCAGTTCTTC
TRBV28,-,-,TRBJ2-7,CASRTGPTYEQYF,TGTGCCAGCAGAACAGGGCCAACCTACGAGCAGTACTTC
TRBV25-1,-,-,TRBJ1-1,CASSTAVGTEAFF,TGTGCCAGCAGTACAGCAGTAGGCACTGAAGCTTTCTTT
TRBV5-1,few,TRBD1,TRBJ2-1,CASSSSGTDYNEQFF,TGCGCCAGCAGCTCCTCCGGGACAGACTACAATGAGCAGTTCTTC
TRBV20-1,-,TRBD1,TRBJ1-5,CSAHPGQGAMGSNQPQHF,TGCAGTGCTCATCCCGGACAGGGGGCTATGGGGAGCAATCAGCCCCAGCATTTT
TRBV6-1,few,TRBD2,TRBJ2-3,CATRTSGITDTQYF,TGTGCCACACGGACTAGCGGTATCACAGATACGCAGTATTTT
TRBV18,many,-,TRBJ2-6,CASSPTGSGANVLTF,TGTGCCAGCTCACCAACAGGGTCCGGGGCCAACGTCCTGACTTTC
TRBV19,-,TRBD2,TRBJ2-7,CASSIRSGNGYEQYF,TGTGCCAGTAGTATTCGGAGCGGGAACGGCTACGAGCAGTACTTC